The 27 T cell receptor beta chains below come from one sample, sequenced in a study of cytomegalovirus exposure and HLA in healthy donors. The PCR was carried out with 60 Vbeta primers and 13 Jbeta primers. The table came from immunoSEQ multiplex PCR; TCRdb's copy has only in-frame clones and leaves some out. The repertoire holds around 150,000 clones, with around 84% as singletons. Sequenced input: PBMCs. These receptors all stem from a man aged 18 to 30 in good health and CMV-seropositive.

The chain is built from TRBV2 and TRBJ2-7; 8 nucleotides match TRBD1. Germline CDR1 SNHLY, CDR2 FYNNEI. V lost 3 bases, J lost 3 bases, and 4 bases stayed unmatched. The CDR3 has 14 amino acids. The CDR3 sequence: CASSDGTGYYEQYF. The CDR3 DNA reads TGTGCCAGCAGTGATGGGACAGGTTACTACGAGCAGTACTTC.

V is TRBV6-5 and J is TRBJ2-1; TRBD1 is a possible D gene (5 bases). The CDR3 loop spans 14 amino acids. Germline CDR1 and CDR2: MNHEY and SVGAGI. V lost 4 bases, J lost 6 bases, and 13 bases lay in between. CDR3 loop: CASSFRTYSNEQFF. Written as DNA, the CDR3 is TGTGCCAGCAGTTTTCGGACATACTCCAATGAGCAGTTCTTC.

The chain has TRBV19 and TRBJ2-3; weak D call: TRBD2 (7 bases). The CDR3 sequence is 15 residues long. Germline V gene data show CDR1 as LNHDA and CDR2 as SQIVND (reference sequence). The V gene lost 4 bases and the J gene lost 4 bases, with 15 bases spanning the gap. In DNA, the CDR3 is TGTGCCAGTAGTAGCGGGGGCTATAGCGCAGATACGCAGTATTTT. It encodes CASSSGGYSADTQYF.

The chain recombines TRBV7-2 with TRBJ1-2; 7 nucleotides line up with TRBD1. Per the germline V gene, CDR1 is SGHTA and CDR2 is FQGNSA. The CDR3 is 13 residues long. The junction had 3 bases not matched to a gene; V was cut back by 4 bases and J by 4 bases. For the CDR3, the DNA is TGTGCCAGCAGCTCTTGGACAGGCTATGGCTACACCTTC. This codes for CASSSWTGYGYTF.

The chain carries TRBV27 and TRBJ1-2; 7 bases are shared with TRBD1. This CDR3 region has 14 residues. The germline V gene encodes CDR1 MNHEY and CDR2 SMNVEV (reference sequence). Unmatched junction bases numbered 0, after V lost 0 bases and J lost 2 bases. In nucleotides, the CDR3 is TGTGCCAGCAGTTTATCGGGACAGAACTATGGCTACACCTTC. Residues: CASSLSGQNYGYTF.

The chain recombines TRBV11-3 with TRBJ1-4; no clear D. The CDR3 has 14 residues. Trimming took off 5 bases at V and 4 bases at J, with 11 bases between the two ends. Germline CDR1 and CDR2: SGHNT and YENEEA. CDR3 bases: TGTGCCAGCAGCCTGGACGGGGTTAATGAAAAACTGTTTTTT. Its translation is CASSLDGVNEKLFF.

The chain recombines TRBV5-4 with TRBJ2-3; D is uncertain. V was clipped by 0 bases and J by 2 bases, with 10 bases between them. The CDR3 is made up of 15 amino acids. The germline V gene has CDR1 SGHNT and CDR2 YYREEE (reference sequence). The DNA for the CDR3 is TGTGCCAGCAGCTTGGCAGTACCACCCACAGATACGCAGTATTTT. Translated, it gives CASSLAVPPTDTQYF.

The rearrangement uses TRBV29-1 and TRBJ1-2; tentatively, D is TRBD1 (5 bases). The CDR3 contains 17 residues. Germline loops: CDR1 SQVTM, CDR2 ANQGSEA. V was pared by 1 base and J by 2 bases, with 20 bases between. CDR3 coding DNA: TGCAGCGTTGAAGCGGCCGACACCTTTGGGGCCAACTATGGCTACACCTTC. Protein: CSVEAADTFGANYGYTF.

The chain recombines TRBV10-3 with TRBJ1-1; D is uncertain. CDR3 length equals 14 residues. Germline values: CDR1 ENHRY, CDR2 SYGVKD. V shed 3 bases and J shed 4 bases, with 12 bases lying between them. CDR3 residues: CAISESSLATEAFF. For the CDR3, the DNA is TGTGCCATCAGTGAAAGTAGCTTGGCCACTGAAGCTTTCTTT.

The chain links TRBV2 to TRBJ2-1; possibly TRBD2 for D (6 bases). Germline lookup yields CDR1 SNHLY and CDR2 FYNNEI. With 6 bases removed from V and 10 bases from J, the gap between germline ends came to 16 bases. The CDR3 runs to 13 residues. The CDR3 sequence is CASRGLPVGEQFF. Here the CDR3 DNA reads TGTGCCAGCAGGGGACTCCCGGTCGGAGAGCAGTTCTTC. Drawing the rest from reference TRBV2 and TRBJ2-1, the complete variable domain is EPEVTQTPSHQVTQMGQEVILRCVPISNHLYFYWYRQILGQKVEFLVSFYNNEISEKSEIFDDQFSVERPDGSNFTLKIRSTKLEDSAMYFCASRGLPVGEQFFGPGTRLTVL.

This clone was seen only a few times. The chain is built from TRBV25-1 and TRBJ1-6; 8 nucleotides align to TRBD1. J was trimmed by 9 bases and V by 4 bases; bases with no gene match: 11. This CDR3 is built from 16 residues. Germline lookup yields CDR1 MGHDK and CDR2 SYGVNS. CDR3 in amino acids: CASSGTGIGLSSPLHF. The DNA of the CDR3 is TGTGCCAGCAGTGGGACAGGGATTGGGCTTAGTTCACCCCTCCACTTT.

The chain carries TRBV2 and TRBJ2-1; 10 nucleotides agree with TRBD1. J gave up 8 bases and V 7 bases, and 8 bases lay outside the gene matches. From germline, CDR1 is SNHLY and CDR2 FYNNEI. The CDR3 length is 14 residues. For the CDR3, the DNA is TGTGCCAGCATGGCCGGACAGGGGGTCGATGAGCAGTTCTTC. Its protein product is CASMAGQGVDEQFF.

This clone was observed a single time. The chain recombines TRBV7-2 with TRBJ2-5, with D tentatively TRBD1 (6 bases). Per germline, CDR1 SGHTA and CDR2 FQGNSA. V shed 0 bases and J shed 4 bases, with 6 bases lying between them. The CDR3 is 13 residues long. In nucleotides, the CDR3 is TGTGCCAGCAGCTTAGCAGGGGGAGAGACCCAGTACTTC. Protein: CASSLAGGETQYF.

A note on this clone: At one end the junction does not follow the germline gene, possibly because of a read error. This same CDR3 is encoded by further DNA sequences in the sample. This rearrangement joins TRBV6-5 to TRBJ1-1, with a weak D call TRBD1 (6 bases). The CDR3 sequence is 15 residues long. Germline loops: CDR1 MNHEY, CDR2 SVGAGI. The CDR3 sequence: CASSYSGLRDTEAFF. The CDR3 region has the DNA TGTGCCAGCAGTTACTCGGGGCTTAGGGACACTGAGGCTTTCTTT.

The gene calls are TRBV5-8 and TRBJ1-5, with TRBD1 as a possible D gene (6 bases). This CDR3 comprises 15 residues. Germline values: CDR1 SGHTS, CDR2 YDEGEE. Trimming took 1 base from V and 3 from J, leaving 11 bases between them. CDR3 in amino acids: CASSLSTGSNQPQHF. The DNA of the CDR3 is TGTGCCAGCAGCTTGTCAACAGGGTCCAATCAGCCCCAGCATTTT.

The V gene is TRBV5-4, the J gene TRBJ2-5, with 8 bases fitting TRBD2. In germline, CDR1 is SGHNT, CDR2 YYREEE (reference sequence). CDR3 size: 17 residues. With V trimmed by 1 base and J by 4 bases, 12 bases remained unmatched. The DNA of the CDR3 is TGTGCCAGCAGCTTGTTCGGTAGCGGGGTTGCGGGAGAGACCCAGTACTTC. Protein: CASSLFGSGVAGETQYF.

The chain is built from TRBV29-1 and TRBJ2-7, with a possible D match to TRBD2 (5 bases). V was clipped by 7 bases and J by 0 bases, with 7 bases between them. This CDR3 comprises 11 residues. The V gene's germline CDR1 is SQVTM and CDR2 ANQGSEA. The CDR3: CSARGSYEQYF. The CDR3 DNA follows: TGCAGCGCCCGGGGCTCCTACGAGCAGTACTTC.

The chain couples TRBV11-3 to TRBJ2-7; a possible D gene is TRBD2 (6 bases). The CDR3 has 16 residues. Germline V gene lookup returns CDR1 SGHNT and CDR2 YENEEA. Trimming took 5 bases from V and 2 from J, leaving 19 bases between them. The CDR3 loop is CASSPALAADTYEQYF. The CDR3 DNA is TGTGCCAGCAGCCCGGCCTTAGCGGCGGACACCTACGAGCAGTACTTC.

This rearrangement joins TRBV30 to TRBJ2-1; 7 bases line up with TRBD2. The junction had 7 bases not matched to a gene; V was cut back by 0 bases and J by 5 bases. Germline V gives CDR1 GTSNPN, CDR2 SVGIG (reference sequence). This CDR3 spans 15 amino acids. DNA for the CDR3: TGTGCCTGGAGTGTGTTGGGGGGGTCCAACAATGAGCAGTTCTTC. Residues: CAWSVLGGSNNEQFF.

The chain links TRBV2 to TRBJ2-7, with D possibly TRBD2 on 6 matching bases. CDR1 SNHLY and CDR2 FYNNEI come from the germline V gene. V lost 6 bases, J lost 2 bases, and 14 bases lay in between. This CDR3 contains 14 residues. In DNA, the CDR3 is TGTGCCAGCAGGGAAAGCGGGCTCCCCTACGAGCAGTACTTC. Amino acid sequence: CASRESGLPYEQYF.

This clone occurred a few times. The chain joins TRBV19 to TRBJ2-5; the match to TRBD2 covers 7 bases. V was clipped by 3 bases and J by 5 bases; unmatched bases: 9. This CDR3 is 15 amino acids long. The germline V gene has CDR1 LNHDA and CDR2 SQIVND (reference sequence). The CDR3 here is CASSIPISGGETQYF. DNA for the CDR3: TGTGCCAGTAGTATCCCGATCTCCGGGGGGGAGACCCAGTACTTC. The variable domain in full, completed from reference TRBV19 and TRBJ2-5, reads DGGITQSPKYLFRKEGQNVTLSCEQNLNHDAMYWYRQDPGQGLRLIYYSQIVNDFQKGDIAEGYSVSREKKESFPLTVTSAQKNPTAFYLCASSIPISGGETQYFGPGTRLLVL.

The CDR3 loop is CASKPRDRINEKLFF. DNA of the CDR3: TGTGCCAGCAAACCTAGGGACAGGATTAATGAAAAACTGTTTTTT. The V gene is TRBV6-1, the J gene TRBJ1-4; 8 bases align to TRBD1. The CDR3 has 15 amino acids. The V gene end was trimmed by 7 bases and the J gene end by 4 bases; junction bases not matched to a gene: 8. The germline V gene encodes CDR1 MNHNS and CDR2 SASEGT.

The chain couples TRBV29-1 to TRBJ1-1, with D uncertain. Germline CDR1 is SQVTM and CDR2 is ANQGSEA. Trimming took off 6 bases at V and 0 bases at J, with 14 bases between the two ends. The CDR3 has 14 amino acids. The CDR3 sequence: CSVYRDNMNTEAFF. The CDR3, as DNA: TGCAGCGTGTATCGCGACAATATGAACACTGAAGCTTTCTTT.

This sequence joins TRBV5-4 and TRBJ1-1; possibly TRBD1 for D (5 bases). There are 14 residues in the CDR3. V dropped 2 bases and J dropped 1 base, with 9 bases sitting between them. CDR1 is SGHNT and CDR2 is YYREEE in the germline V gene (reference sequence). CDR3 nucleotide sequence: TGTGCCAGCAGCTTACGACAGTCGAACACTGAAGCTTTCTTT. This sequence encodes CASSLRQSNTEAFF.

This clone was detected once. The gene calls are TRBV5-4 and TRBJ2-1; TRBD1 aligns across 7 bases. From germline, CDR1 is SGHNT and CDR2 YYREEE (reference sequence). CDR3 size: 13 residues. V trimming: 4 bases; J trimming: 8 bases; junction bases outside the gene matches: 6. The CDR3 sequence is CASSSWTGYEQFF. As DNA, the CDR3 is TGTGCCAGCAGCAGCTGGACAGGCTATGAGCAGTTCTTC.

The chain combines TRBV29-1 with TRBJ2-2; 11 nucleotides match TRBD2. Germline CDR1 reads SQVTM; CDR2 reads ANQGSEA. This CDR3 is built from 15 residues. V dropped 4 bases and J dropped 1; count of bases not matched to a gene: 2. In nucleotides, the CDR3 is TGCAGCGTTGTAGGACTAGCGGGGAACACCGGGGAGCTGTTTTTT. As protein: CSVVGLAGNTGELFF.

The chain's CDR3 is CASRDSIYGYTF. The CDR3 DNA reads as TGTGCCAGCAGGGACAGTATCTATGGCTACACCTTC. The genes are TRBV2 and TRBJ1-2, with a weak D call TRBD1 (6 bases). Germline loops: CDR1 SNHLY, CDR2 FYNNEI. The CDR3 length is 12 residues. Trimming took 6 bases from V and 4 from J, leaving 9 bases between them. Based on the CDR3 plus reference TRBV2 and TRBJ1-2, the full variable domain is EPEVTQTPSHQVTQMGQEVILRCVPISNHLYFYWYRQILGQKVEFLVSFYNNEISEKSEIFDDQFSVERPDGSNFTLKIRSTKLEDSAMYFCASRDSIYGYTFGSGTRLTVV.